This T cell receptor (beta chain) was sequenced in a study of cytomegalovirus exposure and HLA in healthy donors. Sequencing used immunoSEQ multiplex PCR; TCRdb keeps in-frame clones, though not all of them. The table lists 85,000 to 130,000 clones, roughly 90% of them singletons. Concerning this clone: Its antigen is not identified.

The donors formed part of the roughly 110-subject validation cohort, distinct from the approximately 670-subject first cohort. Findings of the study overall: Diagnosis of cytomegalovirus status made by the classifier reportedly showed high specificity and sensitivity. Cytomegalovirus-associated status was assigned to some 160 TCR beta chains.

The sequence was obtained from a woman between 18 and 29 years old in good health and CMV-seropositive. Sequencing used PBMCs.

CDR3 DNA: TGCAGCGTTGTATGGCAGGACTCCTATGGCTACACCTTC. This codes for CSVVWQDSYGYTF. The chain links TRBV29-1 to TRBJ1-2, with D uncertain. This CDR3 has 13 amino acids. Germline assignment: CDR1 SQVTM and CDR2 ANQGSEA. Trimming removed 4 bases at V and 4 bases at J, with 13 bases between.